One and the same sample provided the 25 T cell receptor beta chains below, sequenced in a study of T cells in Graves' hyperthyroidism and ophthalmopathy. Researchers amplified the TCR beta CDR3 regions from RNA transcripts. The HTBI primer set drove a first-round RT-PCR of the TCR CDR3. TCRdb re-called the multiplex PCR reads through MiXCR, storing one row per CDR3 protein. The sample lists under 550,000 distinct CDR3 sequences, approximately 13% seen once, with approximately 5.3% in the top ten. Material for sequencing was blood. These TCRs come from a woman younger than 35 with Graves' hyperthyroidism.

The J gene is TRBJ2-7, the V gene TRBV29-1, with TRBD1 matching over 10 bases. The length of the CDR3 is 14 residues. The V and J ends lost 1 base and 2 bases, in that order; junction bases with no gene match: 2. Germline V gives CDR1 SQVTM, CDR2 ANQGSEA. CDR3 residues: CSVEGDRGPYEQYF. The CDR3 region has the DNA TGCAGCGTTGAAGGGGACAGGGGACCCTACGAGCAGTACTTC.

CDR3 DNA: TGTGCCAGCATGGTAGTTAGGACGGAGCAGTACTTC. Translating gives CASMVVRTEQYF. The chain couples TRBV2 to TRBJ2-7; D not resolved. Germline CDR1 reads SNHLY; CDR2 reads FYNNEI. The CDR3 is 12 amino acids. Trimming took 7 bases from V and 7 from J, leaving 14 bases between them.

The chain joins TRBV9 to TRBJ2-6; no reliable D call. There are 15 residues in the CDR3. The V and J ends lost 2 bases and 2 bases respectively, with 8 bases between them. Germline V CDR1 and CDR2: SGDLS, YYNGEE. The CDR3 DNA reads as TGTGCCAGCAGCGTTGACTTGGCTGGGGCCAACGTCCTGACTTTC. This gives the protein CASSVDLAGANVLTF.

As regards this clonotype: Sequence at one end of the junction differs from germline and may be a read error. The J gene is TRBJ1-6, the V gene TRBV28, with 9 bases aligning to TRBD1. The CDR3 sequence is 15 residues long. Germline V gene lookup returns CDR1 MDHEN and CDR2 SYDVKM. The CDR3 loop reads CASSLYWTGDSSLHF. In DNA form, the CDR3 reads TGTGCCAGCAGTTTATACTGGACAGGGGATTCATCCCTCCACTTT.

Many counts were recorded for this clonotype. The J gene is TRBJ2-7, the V gene TRBV11-2; TRBD2 matches at 7 bases. The CDR3 length is 15 residues. With 1 base clipped from V and 7 bases from J, the junction kept 10 bases outside the gene matches. Germline V lookup: CDR1 SGHAT, CDR2 FQNNGV. The CDR3 nucleotides read TGTGCCAGCAGCTTAGCTAGTGGCGGGAGTTGGGAGCAGTACTTC. Amino acids: CASSLASGGSWEQYF.

In this sample, this clonotype turned up many times. The V call is TRBV2, the J call TRBJ2-7; 8 nucleotides agree with TRBD1. CDR1 and CDR2 from the germline V gene are SNHLY and FYNNEI. The CDR3 loop spans 13 amino acids. Losses at the gene ends were 6 bases for V and 5 bases for J; bases not matched to a gene: 6. The CDR3 is CASSPDRGNEQYF. In DNA form, the CDR3 reads TGTGCCAGCAGCCCCGACAGGGGTAACGAGCAGTACTTC.

This clonotype was seen repeatedly, ten times or more. The CDR3 DNA reads TGTGCCAGCAGTGCCCTGGGAGGGTTCACTGAAGCTTTCTTT. It specifies CASSALGGFTEAFF. The rearrangement joins TRBV27 to TRBJ1-1, with D hard to call. V lost 5 bases and J 4 bases, leaving 14 bases between the germline ends. The CDR3 length is 14 residues. Germline V gene sequence: CDR1 MNHEY, CDR2 SMNVEV (reference sequence).

In this sample, this clonotype turned up a few times. This chain joins TRBV20-1 and TRBJ2-1, with D unclear. The CDR3 is 14 amino acids. Germline loops: CDR1 DFQATT, CDR2 SNEGSKA (reference sequence). Trimming took off 3 bases at V and 0 bases at J, with 9 bases between the two ends. The CDR3 region is CSARTAHSYNEQFF. The CDR3 DNA sequence: TGCAGTGCTAGGACTGCCCACTCCTACAATGAGCAGTTCTTC.

In this sample, this clonotype turned up many times. CDR3 amino acids: CASRPPTSGGTYEQYF. DNA for the CDR3: TGTGCCAGCAGACCCCCCACTAGCGGGGGAACCTACGAGCAGTACTTC. The rearrangement uses TRBV6-1 and TRBJ2-7; 11 bases map to TRBD2. The germline V gene has CDR1 MNHNS and CDR2 SASEGT. The CDR3 covers 16 residues. J was trimmed by 2 bases and V by 6 bases; bases with no gene match: 9.

This clonotype was observed a handful of times. V and J are TRBV6-1 and TRBJ2-7; D may match TRBD1 or TRBD2 (5 bases each). This CDR3 has 14 amino acids. Germline CDR1 MNHNS, CDR2 SASEGT. Trimming shortened V by 5 bases and J by 6 bases, and 17 bases separated the two germline ends. DNA of the CDR3: TGTGCCAGCAGTCCCTCTGGGGGATCAGGCGAGCAGTACTTC. Translating gives CASSPSGGSGEQYF.

There are a few counts of this clonotype. A clone one base away is much larger, so this may be a read error. As the CDR3 is not closed by the conserved phenylalanine or tryptophan, this likely results from a read error. V usage is TRBV12-3 or TRBV12-4 and J usage is TRBJ1-1; weak D call: TRBD1 (6 bases). This CDR3 contains 14 residues. V was shortened by 5 bases and J by 6 bases, with 16 bases between the two germline ends. CDR3 sequence: CASSRRGRRAEAFL. CDR3 sequence (DNA): TGTGCCAGCAGTCGCAGGGGCAGGCGGGCTGAAGCTTTCCTT.

In the case of this clonotype: A much more abundant neighbour one base away suggests this may be a read error. The chain is built from TRBV20-1 and TRBJ2-3, with D possibly being TRBD1 or TRBD2 (5 bases each). Trimming shortened V by 6 bases and J by 4 bases, and 26 bases separated the two germline ends. Per germline, CDR1 DFQATT and CDR2 SNEGSKA (reference sequence). CDR3 length: 17 residues. CDR3 protein: CSAAELGAGLFADTQYF. CDR3 DNA: TGCAGTGCCGCAGAGCTAGGGGCAGGACTTTTCGCAGATACGCAGTATTTT.

This clonotype was seen a few times. The genes are TRBV5-6 and TRBJ2-3; D is unresolved. The germline V gene has CDR1 SGHDT and CDR2 YYEEEE. Trimming stripped 3 bases from V and 5 bases from J, with 16 bases between. The CDR3 extends over 15 amino acids. The CDR3 protein is CASSSPGSLVDTQYF. CDR3 DNA sequence: TGTGCCAGCAGCTCTCCCGGGTCCTTGGTAGATACGCAGTATTTT.

This clonotype was counted ten times or more. V is TRBV18 and J is TRBJ1-2; D unresolved. This CDR3 spans 14 amino acids. Germline CDR1 and CDR2: KGHSH and LQKENI. V shed 0 bases and J shed 2 bases, with 7 bases lying between them. The CDR3 is CASSPPTLNYGYTF. In DNA, the CDR3 is TGTGCCAGCTCACCACCTACACTAAACTATGGCTACACCTTC.

At least ten counts were recorded for this clonotype. The chain carries TRBV28 and TRBJ1-2, with TRBD1 as a possible D gene (5 bases). The CDR3 covers 14 residues. Trimming took off 10 bases at V and 2 bases at J, with 17 bases between the two ends. CDR1 and CDR2 (germline): MDHEN, SYDVKM. This CDR3 reads CATLPSRVNYGYTF. CDR3 DNA: TGTGCCACCCTCCCTAGCAGGGTGAACTATGGCTACACCTTC.

This clonotype was detected many times. This chain links TRBV20-1 with TRBJ2-1, with 9 bases that match TRBD1. The ends lost 3 bases at V and 0 bases at J; junction bases unmatched: 3. In germline, CDR1 is DFQATT, CDR2 SNEGSKA (reference sequence). CDR3 length: 15 amino acids. CDR3 coding DNA: TGCAGTGCTAGGGACAGGGGCCTCTCCTACAATGAGCAGTTCTTC. Encoded protein: CSARDRGLSYNEQFF.

This chain connects TRBV6-2 or TRBV6-3 to TRBJ1-5, with a possible D match to TRBD1 (5 bases). Germline values: CDR1 MNHEY, CDR2 SVGEGT. There are 16 residues in the CDR3. The germline V and J ends were trimmed by 7 bases and 0 bases, with 16 bases remaining between them. The CDR3, as DNA: TGTGCCAGCACCCCCTCGGGGGGGTATAGCAATCAGCCCCAGCATTTT. Translation: CASTPSGGYSNQPQHF.

This clonotype was seen a handful of times. The V and J genes are TRBV28 and TRBJ2-2, with D possibly being TRBD2 (5 bases). Trimming removed 4 bases from V and 6 bases from J, with 18 bases in between. The V gene's germline CDR1 is MDHEN and CDR2 SYDVKM. The CDR3 covers 16 residues. DNA for the CDR3: TGTGCCAGCAGTTCAGTCCGGACCGGGGTCCCCGGGGAGCTGTTTTTT. Residues: CASSSVRTGVPGELFF.

The J gene is TRBJ2-7, the V gene TRBV20-1; 8 nucleotides line up with TRBD1. V lost 2 bases and J lost 5; bases outside the gene matches: 8. Germline values: CDR1 DFQATT, CDR2 SNEGSKA (reference sequence). The CDR3 contains 14 residues. The CDR3 loop is CSARHRQGFDEQYF. The CDR3 bases are TGCAGTGCTAGACACAGACAGGGGTTCGACGAGCAGTACTTC.

This clonotype was observed many times. The genes are TRBV12-3 or TRBV12-4 and TRBJ2-1; 8 bases align to TRBD2. The CDR3 sequence is 18 residues long. Trimming removed 7 bases from V and 9 bases from J; junction bases left unmatched: 23. DNA of the CDR3: TGTGCCAGCACCCCGGGCTCCGGCACGACGGGCCGGGAGGGTGAGCAGTTCTTC. Amino acid sequence: CASTPGSGTTGREGEQFF.

This clonotype has just a few counts. The CDR3 protein is CAGGQGGYEQYF. The DNA for the CDR3 is TGTGCCGGTGGACAGGGAGGCTACGAGCAGTACTTC. The gene calls are TRBV6-2 or TRBV6-3 and TRBJ2-7; 8 positions agree with TRBD1. Germline V gene data show CDR1 as MNHEY and CDR2 as SVGEGT. Losses at the gene ends were 11 bases for V and 3 bases for J; bases not matched to a gene: 6. CDR3 size: 12 residues.

This clonotype was found many times. The chain has TRBV20-1 and TRBJ2-2; 10 bases are shared with TRBD2. The CDR3 extends over 14 amino acids. Germline loops: CDR1 DFQATT, CDR2 SNEGSKA (reference sequence). The V and J ends lost 3 bases and 5 bases, in that order; junction bases with no gene match: 3. The CDR3 bases are TGCAGTGCTAGTAGCGGGAGGTCTACCGGGGAGCTGTTTTTT. Translating gives CSASSGRSTGELFF.

The chain joins TRBV20-1 to TRBJ2-1, with D possibly matching TRBD1 (6 bases). CDR3 length: 15 residues. CDR1 and CDR2 from the germline V gene are DFQATT and SNEGSKA (reference sequence). Trimming left V 5 bases short and J 3 bases short, with 17 bases between. In DNA form, the CDR3 reads TGCAGTGCTCCCACCCCAGGGGCGGACTACAATGAGCAGTTCTTC. Protein: CSAPTPGADYNEQFF.

This clonotype was seen a handful of times. The rearrangement uses TRBV7-9 and TRBJ1-1; D gene ambiguous. CDR1 is SEHNR, CDR2 FQNEAQ, per germline (reference sequence). The V end lost 10 bases, the J end lost 0 bases, and 12 bases lay between the germline ends. This CDR3 region has 13 residues. The CDR3 DNA follows: TGTGCCACTCGGCGGGCCCTGAACACTGAAGCTTTCTTT. It yields the protein CATRRALNTEAFF.

This clonotype was found a few times. V and J are TRBV12-3 or TRBV12-4 and TRBJ2-2; 7 nucleotides align to TRBD2. There are 17 residues in the CDR3. V shed 4 bases, J shed 2 bases, and the junction held 10 bases outside the gene matches. CDR3 sequence (DNA): TGTGCCAGCAGTTATAGGCTAGCGGACATAAACACCGGGGAGCTGTTTTTT. Translated: CASSYRLADINTGELFF.